This T cell receptor (beta chain) comes out of a study of regulatory T cells in long-lasting Graves disease. As for time point: persistent/refractory GD, antithyroid drugs over 5 years with positive TRAb. The TCR library used RNA extracted from PBMCs. Building the TCR beta libraries relied on iRepertoire HTBI primers, and CDR3 regions underwent Arm-PCR. TCRdb ran MiXCR on the multiplex PCR reads and lists one entry per CDR3 protein. The table has hundreds of thousands of distinct CDR3 sequences, 21% seen once; the top ten hold more than 13%. This CDR3 is built from 13 residues. Unmatched junction bases numbered 3, after V lost 5 bases and J lost 7 bases. Germline CDR1 is MDHEN and CDR2 is SYDVKM. This clonotype was observed at least ten times.

Source: peripheral blood mononuclear cells (PBMCs), taken when the disease was refractory, from a patient treated with antithyroid drugs. This chain connects TRBV28 to TRBJ2-7; the match to TRBD2 covers 12 bases. This TCR came from a female donor with Graves disease. The CDR3 sequence is CASSTGLAGEQYF. The CDR3 nucleotides are TGTGCCAGCAGTACCGGACTAGCGGGGGAGCAGTACTTC.